These T cell receptor beta chains were read from a single sample in a study of blood T cell repertoires in COVID-19. Using immunoSEQ multiplex PCR, the repertoire was profiled, and TCRdb retains in-frame clones only, with some absent. The sample lists around 370,000 clones, roughly 90% occurring once. Sequenced material: peripheral blood. Every receptor here comes from a man aged 18 to 30 with active or convalescent COVID-19. Both conserved end residues are part of each CDR3. Fields, in order: clone size, J gene, D gene, V gene, CDR3 protein, CDR3 DNA. D genes are given only for firm matches. Clone size is shown for a subset of rows, as once, few, many or a class of expanded clone.

NA,TRBJ2-3,TRBD1,TRBV11-2,CASSLVPPGQGITDTQYF,TGTGCCAGCAGCTTAGTCCCGCCGGGACAGGGAATAACAGATACGCAGTATTTT
NA,TRBJ2-7,TRBD2,TRBV4-1,CASSQSGRGFYEQYF,TGCGCCAGCAGCCAAAGCGGGAGGGGTTTCTACGAGCAGTACTTC
NA,TRBJ1-5,TRBD1,TRBV2,CASKPGQPNQPQHF,TGTGCCAGCAAGCCGGGACAGCCGAATCAGCCCCAGCATTTT
NA,TRBJ2-1,NA,TRBV15,CATSPTVGSYNEQFF,TGTGCCACCAGCCCAACAGTGGGCTCCTACAATGAGCAGTTCTTC
NA,TRBJ1-1,NA,TRBV19,CASSPPPGQLNTEAFF,TGTGCCAGTTCCCCACCGCCCGGACAACTGAACACTGAAGCTTTCTTT
NA,TRBJ2-7,NA,TRBV3-1/TRBV3-2,CASSQRAGESRSYEQYF,TGTGCCAGCAGCCAAAGGGCAGGGGAGAGCCGCTCCTACGAGCAGTACTTC
NA,TRBJ2-7,TRBD2,TRBV7-2,CASSEGLAGDEQYF,TGTGCCAGCAGCGAGGGACTAGCGGGAGACGAGCAGTACTTC
NA,TRBJ2-1,TRBD2,TRBV18,CASSSRTSGDHNEQFF,TGTGCCAGCTCATCTCGGACTAGCGGAGACCACAATGAGCAGTTCTTC
NA,TRBJ2-1,NA,TRBV15,CATSRDSEGYNEQFF,TGTGCCACCAGCAGAGACAGCGAAGGCTACAATGAGCAGTTCTTC
NA,TRBJ1-1,NA,TRBV29-1,CSVDAPRMNTEAFF,TGCAGCGTTGATGCTCCTAGGATGAACACTGAAGCTTTCTTT
NA,TRBJ2-1,NA,TRBV12-3/TRBV12-4,CASSLGGYNEQFF,TGTGCCAGCAGTCTGGGGGGTTACAATGAGCAGTTCTTC
NA,TRBJ1-5,NA,TRBV6-1,CASSGLREYSNQPQHF,TGTGCCAGCAGTGGACTCAGAGAATATAGCAATCAGCCCCAGCATTTT
NA,TRBJ2-7,TRBD1,TRBV24-1,CATSEPGTGGNEQYF,TGTGCCACCAGTGAACCCGGGACAGGGGGGAACGAGCAGTACTTC
NA,TRBJ2-1,TRBD1,TRBV6-6,CASSRDRSRHEQFF,TGTGCCAGCAGCCGGGACAGGTCGCGGCATGAGCAGTTCTTC
NA,TRBJ1-5,NA,TRBV4-1,CASSPREGNQPQHF,TGCGCCAGCAGCCCCAGGGAGGGGAATCAGCCCCAGCATTTT
NA,TRBJ1-1,TRBD1,TRBV9,CASSATGTGKAFF,TGTGCCAGCAGCGCCACCGGGACAGGGAAAGCTTTCTTT
few,TRBJ1-5,NA,TRBV6-4,CASWVRGGQPQHF,TGTGCCAGCTGGGTACGAGGCGGCCAGCCCCAGCATTTT
NA,TRBJ1-2,NA,TRBV19,CASRYRDGYTF,TGTGCCAGTAGATACAGGGATGGCTACACCTTC
NA,TRBJ1-2,NA,TRBV7-2,CALGPGSYGYTF,TGTGCCCTTGGCCCGGGAAGCTATGGCTACACCTTC
NA,TRBJ2-7,NA,TRBV6-2/TRBV6-3,CASSYPGLSEQYF,TGTGCCAGCAGTTACCCAGGACTATCCGAGCAGTACTTC
NA,TRBJ1-1,NA,TRBV6-5,CASRPTLVAEAFF,TGTGCCAGCAGACCAACCCTAGTCGCTGAAGCTTTCTTT
NA,TRBJ1-1,NA,TRBV27,CASSPGWGDTEAFF,TGTGCCAGCAGTCCTGGTTGGGGCGACACTGAAGCTTTCTTT
once,TRBJ1-2,NA,TRBV6-2/TRBV6-3,CASSYSIGGGSYGYTF,TGTGCCAGCAGTTACTCGATCGGGGGCGGGAGCTATGGCTACACCTTC
NA,TRBJ2-3,NA,TRBV18,CASSPMYLSQGSTDTQYF,TGTGCCAGCTCACCAATGTATTTGTCACAGGGCAGCACAGATACGCAGTATTTT
NA,TRBJ1-6,TRBD1,TRBV5-4,CASSPGQEPPLHF,TGTGCCAGCAGCCCCGGACAGGAGCCACCCCTCCACTTT
NA,TRBJ2-1,TRBD2,TRBV5-1,CASSWTSGANNEQFF,TGCGCCAGCAGCTGGACTAGCGGAGCAAACAATGAGCAGTTCTTC
NA,TRBJ1-5,NA,TRBV21-1,CASSSSTDYQPQHF,TGTGCCAGCAGCAGTTCGACGGACTATCAGCCCCAGCATTTT
NA,TRBJ1-1,NA,TRBV5-1,CASSLSTNTEAFF,TGCGCCAGCAGCTTGTCGACTAATACTGAAGCTTTCTTT